This T cell receptor beta chain was recovered during a study of blood T cell repertoires in COVID-19. Study overall: PBMCs, B-cell-depleted T cells, or T cells were the source of the cDNA or gDNA that made up the material.

CDR3 size: 18 residues. The germline V and J ends were trimmed by 3 bases and 1 base, with 18 bases remaining between them. Germline V gene data show CDR1 as SNHLY and CDR2 as FYNNEI. Original handling: Quantification of nucleated cells was approximated via reference gene primer amplification. Sequenced by immunoSEQ multiplex PCR; TCRdb stores in-frame clones only, minus some. The V and J calls and clone size come from that table; D and trimming were worked out from the DNA. Among roughly 25,000 clones listed, approximately 90% were seen once. The chain uses TRBV2 and TRBJ1-4; D is perhaps TRBD1 (6 bases). This receptor was obtained from a human donor in a cohort sampled during active COVID-19. Sequencing was performed on peripheral blood. This chain's CDR3 is CASSDVRTAELTNEKLFF. The CDR3 bases are TGTGCCAGCAGTGACGTACGGACAGCGGAGTTAACTAATGAAAAACTGTTTTTT.